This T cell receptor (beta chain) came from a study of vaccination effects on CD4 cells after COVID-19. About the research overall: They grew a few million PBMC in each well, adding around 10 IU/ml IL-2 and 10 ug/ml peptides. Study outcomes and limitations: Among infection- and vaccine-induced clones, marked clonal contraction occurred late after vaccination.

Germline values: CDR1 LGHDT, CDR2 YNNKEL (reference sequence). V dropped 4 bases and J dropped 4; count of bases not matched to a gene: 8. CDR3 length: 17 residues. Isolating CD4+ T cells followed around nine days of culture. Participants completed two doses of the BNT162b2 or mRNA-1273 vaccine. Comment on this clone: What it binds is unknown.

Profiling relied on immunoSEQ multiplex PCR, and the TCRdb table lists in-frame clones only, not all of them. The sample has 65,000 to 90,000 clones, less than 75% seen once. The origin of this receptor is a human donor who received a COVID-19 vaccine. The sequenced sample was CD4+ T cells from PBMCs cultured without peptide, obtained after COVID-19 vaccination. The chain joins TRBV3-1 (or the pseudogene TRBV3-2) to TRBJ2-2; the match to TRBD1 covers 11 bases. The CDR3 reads CASSPSGTGGLTGELFF. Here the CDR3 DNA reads TGTGCCAGCAGCCCATCCGGGACAGGGGGACTCACCGGGGAGCTGTTTTTT.